The source of this T cell receptor (beta chain) is a study of CD8+ T cells in alopecia areata. Study details: In an open-label trial, patients got 5 to 10 mg tofacitinib twice daily. The tofacitinib course ran for 6 to 18 months and was followed by 6 months off drug.

As part of sample collection, lesional scalp punch biopsies and peripheral blood were taken from alopecia areata patients. It was from PBMCs that CD4+ and CD8+ T cells were sorted. This clone has only one observation. Extracted RNA was reverse transcribed, and the resulting cDNA served as sequencing template. Method: immunoSEQ multiplex PCR; TCRdb's copy keeps in-frame clones and lacks some. Seen here are about 200,000 clones, 57% observed once, and the top ten hold 0.45%. CDR3 length equals 15 residues. The germline V gene encodes CDR1 SGHNT and CDR2 YYREEE (reference sequence). The V end was cut by 4 bases, the J end by 1 base, with 14 bases between.

Sequenced here: CD4+ T cells sorted from blood, sampled at week 0. The genes are TRBV5-4 and TRBJ1-1; D unresolved. The sequence was obtained from a human donor with alopecia areata. The CDR3 DNA sequence: TGTGCCAGCAGCCTCGGACCTGGATCGAACACTGAAGCTTTCTTT. This sequence encodes CASSLGPGSNTEAFF.